Listed below are T cell receptor beta chains from one sample, sequenced in a study of blood T cell repertoires in COVID-19. TCRdb keeps only in-frame clones here, not all; method: immunoSEQ multiplex PCR. Of some 27,000 clones in the sample, roughly nine tenths were seen once. The sequenced material came from peripheral blood. These receptors originate from a human donor in a cohort sampled during active COVID-19. Both conserved end residues are part of each CDR3. D genes are given only for firm matches. Where a row states a size, it is once, few, many or the class of an expanded clone; other rows omit it.

once,TRBV15,TRBJ2-5,-,CATSRDRGRKETQYF,TGTGCCACCAGCAGAGATAGGGGCAGAAAAGAGACCCAGTACTTC
once,TRBV2,TRBJ1-4,-,CASSLGPPVTNEKLFF,TGTGCCAGCAGTCTGGGGCCTCCGGTAACTAATGAAAAACTGTTTTTT
-,TRBV5-1,TRBJ2-7,-,CASSLALLGRGYEQYF,TGCGCCAGCAGCCTTGCCCTTCTTGGGCGGGGTTACGAGCAGTACTTC
-,TRBV2,TRBJ2-1,TRBD1,CASSYRDRDNEQFF,TGTGCCAGCAGCTACCGGGACAGGGACAATGAGCAGTTCTTC
-,TRBV11-2,TRBJ1-3,TRBD1,CASSPGQGGGNTIYF,TGTGCCAGCAGCCCCGGACAGGGGGGAGGAAACACCATATATTTT
-,TRBV4-1,TRBJ2-7,-,CASSQLDSYEQYF,TGCGCCAGCAGCCAATTGGACAGCTACGAGCAGTACTTC
-,TRBV3-1/TRBV3-2,TRBJ2-3,TRBD1,CASRVSGTDSTDTQYF,TGTGCCAGCAGGGTTTCCGGGACAGATAGCACAGATACGCAGTATTTT
few,TRBV5-1,TRBJ2-1,TRBD2,CASSRTSGTFDEQFF,TGCGCCAGCAGCCGGACTAGCGGGACTTTTGATGAGCAGTTCTTC
-,TRBV4-3,TRBJ1-4,TRBD1,CASSHTGGGNEKLFF,TGCGCCAGCAGCCACACAGGGGGAGGTAATGAAAAACTGTTTTTT
-,TRBV28,TRBJ1-4,-,CASTRGAGEKLFF,TGTGCCAGCACAAGGGGCGCTGGGGAAAAACTGTTTTTT
-,TRBV6-5,TRBJ2-7,-,CASIRGRASYEQYF,TGTGCCAGCATTCGAGGCAGGGCATCCTACGAGCAGTACTTC
-,TRBV18,TRBJ1-1,TRBD1,CASSPSGTGDTEAFF,TGTGCCAGCTCACCATCCGGGACAGGGGACACTGAAGCTTTCTTT
-,TRBV10-1,TRBJ1-1,TRBD1,CASSEGTGKAFF,TGCGCCAGCAGTGAGGGGACAGGGAAAGCTTTCTTT
-,TRBV6-1,TRBJ1-4,-,CASSDDGNAEKLFF,TGTGCCAGCAGTGACGACGGGAACGCCGAAAAACTGTTTTTT
-,TRBV7-3,TRBJ2-1,TRBD2,CASSPSGEVYNEQFF,TGTGCCAGCAGCCCTAGCGGGGAGGTGTACAATGAGCAGTTCTTC
once,TRBV10-3,TRBJ1-4,-,CAISDSTVTNEKLFF,TGTGCCATCTCGGACTCAACCGTAACTAATGAAAAACTGTTTTTT
once,TRBV2,TRBJ1-2,-,CASSETGSYGYTF,TGTGCCAGCAGTGAAACCGGGAGTTATGGCTACACCTTC
-,TRBV15,TRBJ1-5,TRBD1,CATSRRTGGDQPQHF,TGTGCCACCAGCAGGCGGACAGGGGGCGATCAGCCCCAGCATTTT
-,TRBV6-2/TRBV6-3,TRBJ1-1,-,CASSYSSLGNTEAFF,TGTGCCAGCAGTTACTCGAGTCTGGGCAACACTGAAGCTTTCTTT
-,TRBV27,TRBJ2-1,-,CASSLSFGSGYNEQFF,TGTGCCAGCAGTTTATCGTTCGGGAGTGGGTACAATGAGCAGTTCTTC
-,TRBV11-2,TRBJ2-1,TRBD2,CASSSGGFSYNEQFF,TGTGCCAGCAGCTCCGGGGGGTTTTCCTACAATGAGCAGTTCTTC
-,TRBV27,TRBJ2-7,TRBD1,CASSSKPGQGYIYEQYF,TGTGCCAGCAGTTCAAAGCCCGGACAGGGGTATATCTACGAGCAGTACTTC
once,TRBV10-2,TRBJ2-1,TRBD2,CASSETSSGTSGYNEQFF,TGCGCCAGCAGTGAGACGAGTTCCGGGACTAGCGGTTACAATGAGCAGTTCTTC